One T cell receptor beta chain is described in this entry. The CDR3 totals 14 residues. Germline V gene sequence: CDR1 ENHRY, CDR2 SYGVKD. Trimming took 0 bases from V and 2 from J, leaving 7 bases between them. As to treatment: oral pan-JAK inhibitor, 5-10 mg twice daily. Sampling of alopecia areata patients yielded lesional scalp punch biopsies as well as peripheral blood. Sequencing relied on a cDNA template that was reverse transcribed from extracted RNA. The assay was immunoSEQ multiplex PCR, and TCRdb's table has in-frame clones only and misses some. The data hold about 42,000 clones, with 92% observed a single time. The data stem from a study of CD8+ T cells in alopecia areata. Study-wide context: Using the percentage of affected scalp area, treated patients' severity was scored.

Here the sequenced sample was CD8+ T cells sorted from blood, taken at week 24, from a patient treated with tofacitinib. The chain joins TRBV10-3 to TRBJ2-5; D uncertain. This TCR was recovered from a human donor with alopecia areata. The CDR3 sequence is CAISESTIQETQYF. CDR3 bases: TGTGCCATCAGTGAGTCGACCATTCAAGAGACCCAGTACTTC.